The 32 T cell receptor beta chains reported below all come from one sample, sequenced in a study of T-cell memory formation after mild COVID-19. TCRdb called the 5' RACE reads again in MiXCR, with one record for every CDR3 protein. The repertoire has 300,000 to 400,000 distinct CDR3 sequences, 15% to 20% of them found once; the top ten carry approximately 20%. Sequencing used PBMCs or a T cell subset sorted from them (not recorded which). The source of these receptors is a man aged 18 to 35 who had mild COVID-19 (a few samples of this study predate the infection). Cell type and time point are not known.

This clonotype occurred many times. The genes are TRBV4-1 and TRBJ1-1; D is undetermined. Germline V gives CDR1 MGHRA, CDR2 YSYEKL. The CDR3 consists of 15 residues. The V and J ends lost 3 bases and 6 bases respectively, with 17 bases between them. In DNA form, the CDR3 reads TGCGCCAGCAGCCAGGCACCGGGATGGGAGGCTGAAGCTTTCTTT. Residues: CASSQAPGWEAEAFF.

V and J are TRBV2 and TRBJ2-2; perhaps TRBD2 as D (5 bases). V gave up 1 base and J gave up 5 bases, with 8 bases separating them. CDR3 length equals 14 residues. Looked up from germline, CDR1 is SNHLY and CDR2 is FYNNEI. The CDR3 bases are TGTGCCAGCAGTGAAGGGTCGGGGACCGGGGAGCTGTTTTTT. Translating it yields CASSEGSGTGELFF.

The rearrangement joins TRBV28 to TRBJ1-1; 9 bases map to TRBD1. The germline CDR1 and CDR2 sequences are MDHEN and SYDVKM. The V segment lost 4 bases and the J segment 4 bases; nucleotides outside the gene matches: 7. The length of the CDR3 is 15 residues. As DNA, the CDR3 is TGTGCCAGCAGTTCGAAAGGGACAGGGAGCACTGAAGCTTTCTTT. Its translation is CASSSKGTGSTEAFF.

The chain has TRBV7-9 and TRBJ2-7; possibly TRBD2 for D (5 bases). This CDR3 comprises 16 residues. Germline V gene lookup returns CDR1 SEHNR and CDR2 FQNEAQ (reference sequence). The germline V and J ends were trimmed by 1 base and 5 bases, with 18 bases remaining between them. The DNA of the CDR3 is TGTGCCAGCAGCTTAGGGGGTGTGACCGGGGTCCACGAGCAGTACGTC. Translating it yields CASSLGGVTGVHEQYV.

The rearrangement uses TRBV19 and TRBJ2-3, with 10 bases fitting TRBD2. CDR1 is LNHDA and CDR2 is SQIVND in the germline V gene (reference sequence). J was trimmed by 2 bases and V by 4 bases; bases with no gene match: 3. The CDR3 loop spans 15 amino acids. The CDR3 is CASSNLAGVTDTQYF. CDR3 coding DNA: TGTGCCAGTAGTAACCTAGCGGGGGTCACAGATACGCAGTATTTT.

This clonotype has a handful of counts. This chain joins TRBV30 and TRBJ2-7; TRBD1 or TRBD2 may be the D gene (5 bases each). Between the trimmed V and J ends, which lost 1 base and 0 bases, there was a span of 16 bases. Per germline, CDR1 GTSNPN and CDR2 SVGIG (reference sequence). The CDR3 loop spans 16 amino acids. The CDR3 is CAWSGRPGPSSYEQYF. The CDR3 DNA reads as TGTGCCTGGAGTGGTCGACCGGGACCTAGCTCCTACGAGCAGTACTTC.

V gene TRBV7-6 combines with J gene TRBJ2-1; D tentatively reads TRBD1 or TRBD2 (6 bases each). The CDR3 is 14 residues long. Germline-derived CDR1 and CDR2 are SGHVS and FNYEAQ. The V end was cut by 4 bases, the J end by 5 bases, with 12 bases between. The CDR3 protein is CASSWGAGNNEQFF. CDR3 nucleotides: TGTGCCAGCAGCTGGGGGGCGGGGAACAATGAGCAGTTCTTC.

This clonotype has a handful of counts. The chain couples TRBV29-1 to TRBJ1-2; 9 bases are shared with TRBD1. The trim removed 5 bases at V and 8 bases at J, leaving 9 bases unmatched. Per the germline V gene, CDR1 is SQVTM and CDR2 is ANQGSEA. The CDR3 is made up of 13 amino acids. CDR3 protein: CSVNRDRVSGYTF. CDR3 nucleotide sequence: TGCAGCGTTAACCGGGACAGGGTGTCGGGCTACACCTTC.

This chain connects TRBV3-1 to TRBJ1-1; D is unclear. This CDR3 region has 15 residues. Deletions cut 0 bases from V and 4 bases from J, with 12 bases between. Germline values: CDR1 LGHDT, CDR2 YNNKEL (reference sequence). CDR3 amino acids: CASSQEAGMVTEAFF. DNA of the CDR3: TGTGCCAGCAGCCAAGAGGCGGGTATGGTCACTGAAGCTTTCTTT.

Here the CDR3 DNA reads TGTGCCAGCACCGTACAGGGAGGGGCAGATACGCAGTATTTT. Protein sequence: CASTVQGGADTQYF. The chain employs TRBV18 and TRBJ2-3; D may be TRBD2 (7 bases). V lost 8 bases, J lost 4 bases, and 16 bases lay in between. This CDR3 has 14 residues. CDR1 and CDR2 from the germline V gene are KGHSH and LQKENI.

This clonotype has a count of ten or more. The chain uses TRBV7-9 and TRBJ2-4; 7 bases match TRBD2. The V segment lost 3 bases and the J segment 0 bases; nucleotides outside the gene matches: 5. The CDR3 is 16 amino acids. From germline, CDR1 is SEHNR and CDR2 FQNEAQ (reference sequence). CDR3 protein: CASSLSSGVAKNIQYF. As DNA, the CDR3 is TGTGCCAGCAGCTTGTCTAGCGGAGTAGCCAAAAACATTCAGTACTTC.

This clonotype came up a few times. This chain uses TRBV7-9 with TRBJ2-3, with 9 bases matching TRBD2. The ends lost 5 bases at V and 4 bases at J; junction bases unmatched: 16. The V gene's germline CDR1 is SEHNR and CDR2 FQNEAQ (reference sequence). The CDR3 is 18 residues long. The CDR3 DNA reads TGTGCCAGCAGCACTACTCATACGCGGGGGGGCGGGGCAGATACGCAGTATTTT. This gives the protein CASSTTHTRGGGADTQYF.

The chain carries TRBV5-1 and TRBJ2-2, with D maybe TRBD1 (5 bases). The CDR3 has 15 residues. Germline CDR1 SGHRS, CDR2 YFSETQ. V lost 0 bases to trimming and J lost 2 bases, with 8 bases between them. The CDR3 region has the DNA TGCGCCAGCAGCTTGGCAGGGTTCAACACCGGGGAGCTGTTTTTT. Translation: CASSLAGFNTGELFF. Using reference TRBV5-1 and TRBJ2-2 for the parts outside the CDR3, the full variable domain is KAGVTQTPRYLIKTRGQQVTLSCSPISGHRSVSWYQQTPGQGLQFLFEYFSETQRNKGNFPGRFSGRQFSNSRSEMNVSTLELGDSALYLCASSLAGFNTGELFFGEGSRLTVL.

The rearrangement uses TRBV9 and TRBJ2-2; D is unclear. The CDR3 is 13 residues long. The V end was cut by 1 base, the J end by 4 bases, with 5 bases between. The germline CDR1 and CDR2 sequences are SGDLS and YYNGEE. The DNA of the CDR3 is TGTGCCAGCAGCGTACCAAGCACCGGGGAGCTGTTTTTT. Protein product: CASSVPSTGELFF.

This chain connects TRBV6-2 or TRBV6-3 to TRBJ2-5; possibly TRBD1 for D (6 bases). CDR1 and CDR2 (germline): MNHEY, SVGEGT. Trimming left V 4 bases short and J 5 bases short, with 32 bases between. This CDR3 has 20 residues. The CDR3 protein is CASSFPPGHSFLALPETQYF. The CDR3 DNA reads as TGTGCCAGCAGTTTTCCACCGGGACACTCGTTTTTAGCCCTCCCGGAGACCCAGTACTTC.

This clonotype was observed a few times. The V and J genes are TRBV7-9 and TRBJ1-1, with 10 bases that match TRBD1. The CDR3 contains 13 residues. The V segment lost 5 bases and the J segment 10 bases; nucleotides outside the gene matches: 7. Germline assignment: CDR1 SEHNR and CDR2 FQNEAQ (reference sequence). CDR3 nucleotides: TGTGCCAGCAGCATCCAGACAGGGGGCACAGCTTTCTTT. Encoded protein: CASSIQTGGTAFF.

The chain employs TRBV5-1 and TRBJ1-1, with 9 bases fitting TRBD1. Germline values: CDR1 SGHRS, CDR2 YFSETQ. This CDR3 comprises 15 residues. Unmatched junction bases numbered 9, after V lost 3 bases and J lost 6 bases. The CDR3 DNA reads as TGCGCCAGCAGCTCCGCCGGGACAGGGATGTCTGAAGCTTTCTTT. Its translation: CASSSAGTGMSEAFF.

This chain joins TRBV4-1 and TRBJ2-5, with 8 bases matching TRBD2. Germline V gene sequence: CDR1 MGHRA, CDR2 YSYEKL. The CDR3 contains 15 residues. Trimming removed 4 bases from V and 5 bases from J; junction bases left unmatched: 9. The CDR3 is CASSPGVAGPETQYF. The CDR3 DNA reads as TGCGCCAGCAGCCCAGGGGTAGCGGGGCCCGAGACCCAGTACTTC.

The chain is built from TRBV20-1 and TRBJ1-6; no definite D call. The germline V gene encodes CDR1 DFQATT and CDR2 SNEGSKA (reference sequence). This CDR3 contains 11 residues. Trimming stripped 5 bases from V and 7 bases from J, with 6 bases between. The CDR3: CSAFRNSPLHF. CDR3 DNA sequence: TGCAGTGCTTTCAGGAATTCACCCCTCCACTTT.

This clonotype was counted ten times or more. J is TRBJ2-5 and V is TRBV5-1; possibly TRBD2 for D (7 bases). Trimming removed 0 bases at V and 2 bases at J, with 11 bases between. This CDR3 contains 15 residues. Germline values: CDR1 SGHRS, CDR2 YFSETQ. CDR3 protein: CASSLEGGGQETQYF. The DNA for the CDR3 is TGCGCCAGCAGCTTGGAAGGGGGAGGGCAAGAGACCCAGTACTTC. The whole variable domain, remainder taken from reference TRBV5-1 and TRBJ2-5, is KAGVTQTPRYLIKTRGQQVTLSCSPISGHRSVSWYQQTPGQGLQFLFEYFSETQRNKGNFPGRFSGRQFSNSRSEMNVSTLELGDSALYLCASSLEGGGQETQYFGPGTRLLVL.

The table lists this clonotype with a few counts. V usage is TRBV7-2 and J usage is TRBJ2-3; TRBD1 is a possible D gene (6 bases). The CDR3 extends over 14 amino acids. The V end was cut by 4 bases, the J end by 4 bases, with 12 bases between. Germline CDR1 reads SGHTA; CDR2 reads FQGNSA. CDR3 in amino acids: CASSSDSSADTQYF. The CDR3, as DNA: TGTGCCAGCAGCTCGGACAGCAGCGCAGATACGCAGTATTTT.

The V call is TRBV18, the J call TRBJ2-5; D is possibly TRBD1 (5 bases). This CDR3 region has 15 residues. Germline V gene data show CDR1 as KGHSH and CDR2 as LQKENI. V lost 6 bases to trimming and J lost 4 bases, with 18 bases between them. CDR3 residues: CASSENSGMGETQYF. CDR3 in DNA: TGTGCCAGCTCCGAAAATTCAGGGATGGGAGAGACCCAGTACTTC.

The rearrangement links TRBV7-2 to TRBJ1-4; D is possibly TRBD1 (6 bases). Trimming shortened V by 4 bases and J by 4 bases, and 16 bases separated the two germline ends. This CDR3 is built from 16 residues. The V gene's germline CDR1 is SGHTA and CDR2 FQGNSA. The DNA for the CDR3 is TGTGCCAGCAGCTCGAGAAGGGGGGCTTATAATGAAAAACTGTTTTTT. This encodes CASSSRRGAYNEKLFF.

This clonotype was detected a few times. This chain links TRBV28 with TRBJ1-5, with TRBD1 matching 8 bases. After removal of 2 bases from V and 6 bases from J, the junction contained 6 bases not matched to a gene. This CDR3 spans 15 amino acids. The V gene's germline CDR1 is MDHEN and CDR2 SYDVKM. The CDR3 here is CASSLPGGLSQPQHF. The CDR3, as DNA: TGTGCCAGCAGTTTACCAGGGGGCTTGAGTCAGCCCCAGCATTTT.

Written as DNA, the CDR3 is TGCGCCAGCACCGTTAAACTAGCGGGGTCCGATGAGCAGTTCTTC. It specifies CASTVKLAGSDEQFF. The chain couples TRBV10-2 to TRBJ2-1; 10 bases are a match to TRBD2. This CDR3 has 15 amino acids. The germline V gene encodes CDR1 WSHSY and CDR2 SAAADI. J lost 8 bases, V lost 7 bases, and 11 bases had no gene match.

The J gene is TRBJ2-2, the V gene TRBV27; TRBD2 matches 11 bases. V lost 3 bases and J lost 3; bases outside the gene matches: 3. Germline V gene sequence: CDR1 MNHEY, CDR2 SMNVEV (reference sequence). This CDR3 has 16 residues. This CDR3 is CASSFGSGGDTGELFF. The CDR3 coding sequence is TGTGCCAGCAGTTTTGGTAGCGGGGGGGACACCGGGGAGCTGTTTTTT.

There are a few counts of this clonotype. The chain joins TRBV6-5 to TRBJ2-7; 9 nucleotides match TRBD1. V trimming: 0 bases; J trimming: 3 bases; junction bases outside the gene matches: 9. The germline V gene has CDR1 MNHEY and CDR2 SVGAGI. The CDR3 has 17 amino acids. The CDR3: CASSYSKADRGYYEQYF. The CDR3 DNA sequence: TGTGCCAGCAGTTACTCGAAAGCGGACAGGGGTTACTACGAGCAGTACTTC.

This clonotype was seen a handful of times. This chain joins TRBV5-1 and TRBJ1-1; D gene uncertain. The CDR3 is 15 residues long. Germline V gene data show CDR1 as SGHRS and CDR2 as YFSETQ. Trimming left V 4 bases short and J 0 bases short, with 13 bases between. The CDR3 nucleotides read TGCGCCAGCAGCCCCCAGTCGGTGATGAACACTGAAGCTTTCTTT. Translated, it gives CASSPQSVMNTEAFF.

This clonotype showed up just a few times. V gene TRBV7-8 combines with J gene TRBJ2-2; D gene uncertain. This CDR3 region has 14 residues. The V end was cut by 3 bases, the J end by 6 bases, with 11 bases between. Germline V gives CDR1 SGHVS, CDR2 FQNEAQ. CDR3 DNA: TGTGCCAGCAGCTTTATTATGGGGTCCGGGGAGCTGTTTTTT. This translates into CASSFIMGSGELFF.

There are a few counts of this clonotype. This chain connects TRBV7-2 to TRBJ2-1; D is unresolved. The CDR3 extends over 11 amino acids. Deletions cut 11 bases from V and 2 bases from J, with 7 bases between. Germline-derived CDR1 and CDR2 are SGHTA and FQGNSA. For the CDR3, the DNA is TGTGCCTTGTCAACCTACAATGAGCAGTTCTTC. Amino acid sequence: CALSTYNEQFF.

This clonotype has just a few counts. CDR3 in DNA: TGCGCCAGCAGGACCGGGACAGGGGTAGGCGGGGAGCTGTTTTTT. This sequence encodes CASRTGTGVGGELFF. The chain uses TRBV5-1 and TRBJ2-2; 10 nucleotides align to TRBD1. The V segment lost 5 bases and the J segment 7 bases; nucleotides outside the gene matches: 8. The CDR3 spans 15 residues. Germline V CDR1 and CDR2: SGHRS, YFSETQ.

This clonotype was seen only a few times. This chain uses TRBV29-1 with TRBJ2-2; tentatively, D is TRBD2 (7 bases). The CDR3 runs to 13 residues. V was pared by 7 bases and J by 3 bases, with 12 bases between. Germline loops: CDR1 SQVTM, CDR2 ANQGSEA. DNA of the CDR3: TGCAGCGGGGGGGAGGGGGACACCGGGGAGCTGTTTTTT. This gives the protein CSGGEGDTGELFF.